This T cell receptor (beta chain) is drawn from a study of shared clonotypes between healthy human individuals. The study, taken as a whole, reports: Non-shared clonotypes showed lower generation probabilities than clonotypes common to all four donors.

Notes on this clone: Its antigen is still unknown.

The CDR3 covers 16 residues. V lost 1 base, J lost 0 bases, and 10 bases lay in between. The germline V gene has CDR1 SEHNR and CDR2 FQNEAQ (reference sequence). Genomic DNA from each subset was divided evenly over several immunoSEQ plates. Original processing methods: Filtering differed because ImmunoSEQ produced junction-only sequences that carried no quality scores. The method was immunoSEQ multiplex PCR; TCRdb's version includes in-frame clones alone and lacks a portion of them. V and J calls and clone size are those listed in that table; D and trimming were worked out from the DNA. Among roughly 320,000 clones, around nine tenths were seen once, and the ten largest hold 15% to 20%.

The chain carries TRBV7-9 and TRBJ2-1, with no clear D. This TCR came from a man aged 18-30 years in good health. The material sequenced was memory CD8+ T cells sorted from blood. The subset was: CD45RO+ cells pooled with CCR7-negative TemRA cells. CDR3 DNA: TGTGCCAGCAGCTTAGTTGGGCTTAGCTCCTACAATGAGCAGTTCTTC. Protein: CASSLVGLSSYNEQFF. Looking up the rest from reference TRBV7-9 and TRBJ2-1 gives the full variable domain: DTGVSQNPRHKITKRGQNVTFRCDPISEHNRLYWYRQTLGQGPEFLTYFQNEAQLEKSRLLSDRFSAERPKGSFSTLEIQRTEQGDSAMYLCASSLVGLSSYNEQFFGPGTRLTVL.